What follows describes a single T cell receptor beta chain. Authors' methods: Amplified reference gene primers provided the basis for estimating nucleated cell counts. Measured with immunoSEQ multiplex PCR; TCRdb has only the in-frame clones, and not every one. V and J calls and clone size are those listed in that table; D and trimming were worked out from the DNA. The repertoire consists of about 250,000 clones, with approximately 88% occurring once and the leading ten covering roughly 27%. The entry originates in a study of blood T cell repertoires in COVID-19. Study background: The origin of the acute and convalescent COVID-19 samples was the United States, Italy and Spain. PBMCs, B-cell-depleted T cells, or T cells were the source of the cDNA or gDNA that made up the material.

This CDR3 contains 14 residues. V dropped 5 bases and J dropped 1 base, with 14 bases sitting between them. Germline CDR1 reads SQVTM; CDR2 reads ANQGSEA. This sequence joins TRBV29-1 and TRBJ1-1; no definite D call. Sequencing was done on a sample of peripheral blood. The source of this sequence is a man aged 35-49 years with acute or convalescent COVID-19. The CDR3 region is CSVYRLLSNTEAFF. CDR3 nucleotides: TGCAGCGTTTATAGATTACTCTCGAACACTGAAGCTTTCTTT. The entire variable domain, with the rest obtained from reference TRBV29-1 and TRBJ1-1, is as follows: SAVISQKPSRDICQRGTSLTIQCQVDSQVTMMFWYRQQPGQSLTLIATANQGSEATYESGFVIDKFPISRPNLTFSTLTVSNMSPEDSSIYLCSVYRLLSNTEAFFGQGTRLTVV.